Listed below are T cell receptor beta chains from one sample, sequenced in a study of vaccination and CD4 T cells after COVID-19. Antigen specificity for these receptors is unknown. Using its own MiXCR run on the PCR reads, TCRdb lists one record per CDR3 protein. The table has roughly 8,000 distinct CDR3 sequences, around 41% seen once; the top ten hold about 20%. Sequences were obtained from CD4+ T cells from blood, cultured in vitro. These receptors originate from a human donor in good health. Each CDR3 is given with its conserved first and last residue. The order of the fields is CDR3 DNA, CDR3 protein, clone size, V gene, D gene, J gene. D genes are given only for firm matches. Clone size is not always given. Where it is, it says once, few, many or a class for expanded clones.

TGTGCCAGCAGCCACGATGGAGGGGGAATAACGCAGTATTTT	CASSHDGGGITQYF	few	TRBV6-2/TRBV6-3	.	TRBJ2-3
TGTGCCAGCAGTTTAGTCGGGGGGCGCAGAGTTGGCTACACCTTC	CASSLVGGRRVGYTF	.	TRBV28	.	TRBJ1-2
TGCAGTGCTGGGACAGGGATACATCAGAGGACAGATACGCAGTATTTT	CSAGTGIHQRTDTQYF	.	TRBV20-1	TRBD1	TRBJ2-3
TGTGCCAGCATAGGAGGATTCATGGGAAACACCATATATTTT	CASIGGFMGNTIYF	.	TRBV6-1	.	TRBJ1-3
TGTGCCAGCAGCAGGACAGGGAGTTCACCCCTCCACTTT	CASSRTGSSPLHF	.	TRBV6-1	TRBD1	TRBJ1-6
TGTGCCAGTAGTATAGATATAGCTGGGTTCCAGACTTTTTCACCCCTCCACTTT	CASSIDIAGFQTFSPLHF	.	TRBV19	.	TRBJ1-6
TGTGCCAGCAGGGACAGGGGGTATCTTGGCTACACCTTC	CASRDRGYLGYTF	.	TRBV12-3/TRBV12-4	TRBD1	TRBJ1-2
TGTGCCAGCAGTCCCCCAACGGGGTATGGCTACACCTTC	CASSPPTGYGYTF	.	TRBV28	.	TRBJ1-2
TGTGCCAGCAGCTTAGTCGTGAAAGGGGACTATGGCTACACCTTC	CASSLVVKGDYGYTF	.	TRBV7-8	.	TRBJ1-2
TGTGCCAGCAGCTTGGGAGGGGGCCGGAATCAGCCCCAGCATTTT	CASSLGGGRNQPQHF	.	TRBV5-4	TRBD1	TRBJ1-5
TGTGCCAGCACCCCGGCCTGGGGGGCAAAGAACACTGAAGCTTTCTTT	CASTPAWGAKNTEAFF	.	TRBV7-2	.	TRBJ1-1
TGCGCCAGCAGCCTCATTCGGTTAGATACGCAGTATTTT	CASSLIRLDTQYF	.	TRBV4-3	.	TRBJ2-3
TGTGCCAGCAGACGCGACAGGGTCTCCTACGAGCAGTACTTC	CASRRDRVSYEQYF	few	TRBV2	TRBD1	TRBJ2-7
TGTGCCAGCAGCTTACCCTCCTACGAGCAGTACTTC	CASSLPSYEQYF	.	TRBV7-2	.	TRBJ2-7
TGTGCCAGCAGTTACTCAGGGAATGGAAACACCATATATTTT	CASSYSGNGNTIYF	.	TRBV6-5	.	TRBJ1-3
TGTGCCAGCAGCTCCCTAGGCGGGGGGACTCAAAATGAGCAGTTCTTC	CASSSLGGGTQNEQFF	few	TRBV7-9	TRBD2	TRBJ2-1
TGTGCTAGTGGGGCGGATGGAAACACTGAAGCTTTCTTT	CASGADGNTEAFF	.	TRBV12-5	.	TRBJ1-1
TGTGCCAGCGGACGGGCTTTATCTCAGCCCCAGCATTTT	CASGRALSQPQHF	few	TRBV27	.	TRBJ1-5
TGTGCCAGCAGTTACCTGGGAGGGGGCACAATCCAAGAGACCCAGTACTTC	CASSYLGGGTIQETQYF	.	TRBV6-5	.	TRBJ2-5
TGTGCCAGCAGCATACAGGGGATCACCTACGAGCAGTACTTC	CASSIQGITYEQYF	.	TRBV28	TRBD1	TRBJ2-7
TGTGCCAGCAGTTTTTTGACCCTAGCCCACTCTGGGGCCAACGTCCTGACTTTC	CASSFLTLAHSGANVLTF	few	TRBV27	.	TRBJ2-6
TGTGCCAGCAGTTTAGCGGGGGGGCGAGGGGAGACCCAGTACTTC	CASSLAGGRGETQYF	.	TRBV27	TRBD2	TRBJ2-5
TGTGCCAGCAGCTTAAGCCGGACCGGGGAGCTGTTTTTT	CASSLSRTGELFF	.	TRBV7-7	.	TRBJ2-2
TGTGCCAGTAGTGCACAGGGGGCAAACCAGCCCCAGCATTTT	CASSAQGANQPQHF	.	TRBV19	TRBD1	TRBJ1-5
TGTGCCACCAGTGATCGTAGGGGACAGAACACCGGGGAGCTGTTTTTT	CATSDRRGQNTGELFF	.	TRBV24-1	.	TRBJ2-2
TGCAGCGTTGTGGAGACTAGCGGGACTAGCACAGATACGCAGTATTTT	CSVVETSGTSTDTQYF	.	TRBV29-1	TRBD2	TRBJ2-3
TGTGCCAGTCACCCGGGACAACGAGGGAATTCACCCCTCCACTTT	CASHPGQRGNSPLHF	few	TRBV6-1	.	TRBJ1-6
TGTGCCAGCAGTGGACAGCGCTATGGCTACACCTTC	CASSGQRYGYTF	few	TRBV2	.	TRBJ1-2
TGCAGTGCTAGAGGGACAGGGGGCCGGTTGGGGGGATGGTCGAACACTGAAGCTTTCTTT	CSARGTGGRLGGWSNTEAFF	.	TRBV20-1	TRBD1	TRBJ1-1
TGTGCCAGTAGCCGCGTGGGAGGGGCGCTGTACAATGAGCAGTTCTTC	CASSRVGGALYNEQFF	.	TRBV19	TRBD2	TRBJ2-1
TGCGCCAGCAGTAGAAGACAGGGGAATTCACCCCTCCACTTT	CASSRRQGNSPLHF	.	TRBV10-1	TRBD1	TRBJ1-6
TGTGCCAGCAGTGCGGAGGCAGGGCAGGACACTGAAGCTTTCTTT	CASSAEAGQDTEAFF	.	TRBV2	.	TRBJ1-1
TGCAGTGCTAGCCCCGTGGGAGCAGGAAATGAGCAGTTCTTC	CSASPVGAGNEQFF	few	TRBV20-1	.	TRBJ2-1
TGTGCCAGCAGCTTAGGCCCCTACCGGGACAGGGGAGGACAGCCCCAGCATTTT	CASSLGPYRDRGGQPQHF	few	TRBV7-2	TRBD1	TRBJ1-5
TGCAGTGCTAGACCGCGGTACAGGGGAAGGGTCTCTGGGGCCAACGTCCTGACTTTC	CSARPRYRGRVSGANVLTF	few	TRBV20-1	TRBD1	TRBJ2-6
TGTGCCAGCAGTTTAGTAAAGGGGTTTACCGACACCGGGGAGCTGTTTTTT	CASSLVKGFTDTGELFF	few	TRBV27	.	TRBJ2-2
TGCGCCAGCAGCCCCTCTCTGCAGTACTTC	CASSPSLQYF	.	TRBV5-1	.	TRBJ2-7
TGTGCCAGTACCAAAACCGGGGAACAGGACTACACCTTC	CASTKTGEQDYTF	once	TRBV19	.	TRBJ1-2
TGCAGTGCTCCCAAGGGCGAAAACACTGAAGCTTTCTTT	CSAPKGENTEAFF	.	TRBV20-1	.	TRBJ1-1
TGTGCCAGCAGTTTTAGCAGGGGGACGAAAGAGACCCAGTACTTC	CASSFSRGTKETQYF	few	TRBV6-5	TRBD1	TRBJ2-5
TGTGCCAGCAGCCTACAGGGATTTCGCAATGAGCAGTTCTTC	CASSLQGFRNEQFF	.	TRBV6-1	.	TRBJ2-1
TGCAGTGCTGTTACAGGGAGAGATCAGCCCCAGCATTTT	CSAVTGRDQPQHF	.	TRBV20-1	.	TRBJ1-5
TGCAGCGCTACTGGGGCGAGAAGCACAGATACGCAGTATTTT	CSATGARSTDTQYF	.	TRBV20-1	.	TRBJ2-3
TGTGCCAGCAGCCCGGGACGTTACGAGCAGTACTTC	CASSPGRYEQYF	.	TRBV7-2	.	TRBJ2-7
TGCAGTGGGACAGTCCAAGAGACCCAGTACTTC	CSGTVQETQYF	.	TRBV20-1	.	TRBJ2-5
TGTGCCAGCAGCTTATTAGACATTTGGGGACTAGCGGGTACGAGCTCCTACAATGAGCAGTTCTTC	CASSLLDIWGLAGTSSYNEQFF	.	TRBV7-8	TRBD2	TRBJ2-1
TGTGCCACCAGTGATTTGTTCGGGCCGGGAAGGATGAACACTGAAGCTTTCTTT	CATSDLFGPGRMNTEAFF	.	TRBV24-1	.	TRBJ1-1
TGTGCCAGCAGCGGCTTTGTCCGCCCAAACACTGAAGCTTTCTTT	CASSGFVRPNTEAFF	.	TRBV28	.	TRBJ1-1
TGCAGTGCTCCGGGACAGGGGTTTCTCGGCTACACCTTC	CSAPGQGFLGYTF	.	TRBV20-1	TRBD1	TRBJ1-2
TGTGCCAGCAGCTTGAGCCAAGCTTTCTTT	CASSLSQAFF	.	TRBV7-9	.	TRBJ1-1
TGCGCCAGCAGTGAGTCGGCTAGCGGGAGTGGGGAGACCCAGTACTTC	CASSESASGSGETQYF	.	TRBV10-1	TRBD2	TRBJ2-5
TGTGCCAGTCAAAAGACACGGGTCGACGAAAAACTGTTTTTT	CASQKTRVDEKLFF	.	TRBV7-2	.	TRBJ1-4
TGTGCCAGCAGACCGGACTGGTGGGATACGCAGTATTTT	CASRPDWWDTQYF	.	TRBV7-2	.	TRBJ2-3